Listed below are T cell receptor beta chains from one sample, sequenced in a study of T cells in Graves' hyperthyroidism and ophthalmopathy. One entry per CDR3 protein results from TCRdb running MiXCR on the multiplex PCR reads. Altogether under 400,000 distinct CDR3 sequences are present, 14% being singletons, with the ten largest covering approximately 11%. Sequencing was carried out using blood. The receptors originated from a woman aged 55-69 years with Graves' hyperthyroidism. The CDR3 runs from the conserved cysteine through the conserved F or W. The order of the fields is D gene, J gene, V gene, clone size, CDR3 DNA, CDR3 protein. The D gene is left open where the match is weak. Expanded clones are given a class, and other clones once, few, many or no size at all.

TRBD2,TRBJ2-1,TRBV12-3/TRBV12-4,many,TGTGCCAGCAGTCCCGGGACTAGCGCGGATGAGCAGTTCTTC,CASSPGTSADEQFF
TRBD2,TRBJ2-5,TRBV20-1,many,TGCAGTGCTAGAGATCTCGTGTTAGCGGGACAAGAGACCCAGTACTTC,CSARDLVLAGQETQYF
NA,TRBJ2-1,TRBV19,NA,TGTGCCAGTAGTATAAGGGGGGTCCCCTACAATGAGCAGTTCTTC,CASSIRGVPYNEQFF
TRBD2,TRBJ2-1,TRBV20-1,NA,TGCAGTGCTACGACGGCCGGGACTAGCGGGAGTTACAATGAGCAGTTCTTC,CSATTAGTSGSYNEQFF
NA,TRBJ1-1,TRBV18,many,TGTGCCAGCTCACCAAGAGGAGGTGGGGCAGTTAACACTGAAGCTTTCTTT,CASSPRGGGAVNTEAFF
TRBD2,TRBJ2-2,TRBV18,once,TGTGCCAGCTCACCGGGACTAGCGGGACCCGGGGAGCTGTTTTTT,CASSPGLAGPGELFF
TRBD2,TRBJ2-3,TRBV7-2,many,TGTGCCAGCAGCTCTAGCGGGATACTCACAGATACGCAGTATTTT,CASSSSGILTDTQYF
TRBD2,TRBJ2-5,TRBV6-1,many,TGTGCCAGCAGATCAACGCCGGGACTACAAGAGACCCAGTACTTC,CASRSTPGLQETQYF
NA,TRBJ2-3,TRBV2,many,TGTGCCAGCAGGGCCTCGGTGGGGATTACGCAGTATTTT,CASRASVGITQYF
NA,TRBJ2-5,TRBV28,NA,TGTGCCAGCAGTCCGTGGGGGACGCAACAAGAGACCCAGTACTTC,CASSPWGTQQETQYF